Below, 11 T cell receptor beta chains from the same sample are listed, as sequenced in a study of vaccination and CD4 T cells after COVID-19. These receptors are not linked to any known antigen. The sample's treatment: roughly 11-day PBMC culture with coronavirus spike peptide pools or control peptides (ViraFEST assay). Scientists ran DNA taken from cultured CD4+ T cells through the Oncomine TCR Beta short-read assay for sequencing. TCRdb fed the PCR reads into MiXCR, producing one record per CDR3 protein. Of some 15,000 distinct CDR3 sequences in the sample, 60% to 80% were seen once. The source material was CD4+ T cells from blood, cultured in vitro. The source of these receptors is a human donor who had recovered from COVID-19.

This clonotype has just one count. The J gene is TRBJ1-5, the V gene TRBV6-1, with D unresolved. The CDR3 has 17 amino acids. Trimming stripped 6 bases from V and 3 bases from J, with 21 bases between. From germline, CDR1 is MNHNS and CDR2 SASEGT. The CDR3 region has the DNA TGTGCCAGCAGCCGCCGCGTAAGGGTGGGGTCCAATCAGCCCCAGCATTTT. This codes for CASSRRVRVGSNQPQHF.

This clonotype has only one observation. Here the CDR3 reads CASSTGQGQGEQFF. The CDR3 region has the DNA TGTGCCAGCAGCACAGGACAGGGTCAGGGTGAGCAGTTCTTC. This chain connects TRBV5-4 to TRBJ2-1; TRBD1 matches 8 bases. The CDR3 loop spans 14 amino acids. CDR1 SGHNT and CDR2 YYREEE come from the germline V gene (reference sequence). Trimming cost V 4 bases and J 9 bases; bases outside gene matches: 9.

The chain combines TRBV7-3 with TRBJ1-2, with 11 bases matching TRBD1. Germline CDR1 reads SGHTA; CDR2 reads FQGTGA. The ends lost 0 bases at V and 7 bases at J; junction bases unmatched: 4. The CDR3 is 15 residues long. CDR3 bases: TGTGCCAGCAGCTTAACGGGACAGGGGGGAAGTGGCTACACCTTC. Amino acid sequence: CASSLTGQGGSGYTF.

V is TRBV11-3 and J is TRBJ1-6; D gene uncertain. Trimming left V 3 bases short and J 10 bases short, with 10 bases between. CDR1 is SGHNT and CDR2 is YENEEA in the germline V gene. This CDR3 has 13 residues. The DNA of the CDR3 is TGTGCCAGCAGCTTGGATTTTGTCTCACCCCTCCACTTT. This encodes CASSLDFVSPLHF.

This sequence joins TRBV6-5 and TRBJ1-2; TRBD1 matches at 7 bases. Germline-derived CDR1 and CDR2 are MNHEY and SVGAGI. This CDR3 is built from 15 residues. V was pared by 1 base and J by 2 bases, with 4 bases of the junction left unmatched. The CDR3 sequence: CASSYLGQRNYGYTF. CDR3 coding DNA: TGTGCCAGCAGTTACTTGGGACAGAGAAACTATGGCTACACCTTC.

V usage is TRBV7-6 and J usage is TRBJ2-5; the D call may be TRBD1 or TRBD2 (6 bases each). The germline V and J ends were trimmed by 8 bases and 5 bases, with 15 bases remaining between them. The CDR3 spans 13 residues. From germline, CDR1 is SGHVS and CDR2 FNYEAQ. CDR3 sequence (DNA): TGTGCCAGCCAACCCGGGGGCAGGGAGACCCAGTACTTC. Translating gives CASQPGGRETQYF.

This rearrangement joins TRBV2 to TRBJ2-1; 9 nucleotides agree with TRBD2. The length of the CDR3 is 16 residues. Looked up from germline, CDR1 is SNHLY and CDR2 is FYNNEI. Losses at the gene ends were 5 bases for V and 7 bases for J; bases not matched to a gene: 12. DNA of the CDR3: TGTGCCAGCAGTCCTCTTCTAGGCGGGGGGGCTAATGAGCAGTTCTTC. Its protein product is CASSPLLGGGANEQFF.

The chain couples TRBV7-2 to TRBJ2-7, with D unresolved. V dropped 3 bases and J dropped 7 bases, with 13 bases sitting between them. Looked up from germline, CDR1 is SGHTA and CDR2 is FQGNSA. The CDR3 length is 13 residues. This chain's CDR3 is CASSFDRRREQYF. The CDR3 DNA reads TGTGCCAGCAGCTTCGATCGACGGCGAGAGCAGTACTTC. Based on the CDR3 plus reference TRBV7-2 and TRBJ2-7, the full variable domain is GAGVSQSPSNKVTEKGKDVELRCDPISGHTALYWYRQSLGQGLEFLIYFQGNSAPDKSGLPSDRFSAERTGGSVSTLTIQRTQQEDSAVYLCASSFDRRREQYFGPGTRLTVT.

This sequence joins TRBV20-1 and TRBJ2-3; tentative D call: TRBD2 (5 bases). V was shortened by 2 bases and J by 0 bases, with 15 bases between the two germline ends. The V gene's germline CDR1 is DFQATT and CDR2 SNEGSKA (reference sequence). The CDR3 has 16 residues. CDR3 sequence reads: CSARPKRITSTDTQYF. In nucleotides, the CDR3 is TGCAGTGCTAGACCAAAGCGGATTACTAGCACAGATACGCAGTATTTT.

V and J are TRBV4-3 and TRBJ1-1, with D unclear. CDR1 and CDR2 from the germline V gene are LGHNA and YSLEER. Trimming removed 1 base at V and 1 base at J, with 10 bases between. This CDR3 spans 15 amino acids. The CDR3 loop reads CASSQGAAANTEAFF. CDR3 nucleotide sequence: TGCGCCAGCAGCCAAGGCGCAGCCGCGAACACTGAAGCTTTCTTT.

The chain couples TRBV2 to TRBJ1-5, with 10 bases aligning to TRBD1. The CDR3 is 15 residues long. The trim removed 5 bases at V and 8 bases at J, leaving 9 bases unmatched. Per the germline V gene, CDR1 is SNHLY and CDR2 is FYNNEI. CDR3 residues: CASSRTGGYSEPQHF. The CDR3 nucleotides are TGTGCCAGCAGTAGGACAGGGGGTTACAGTGAGCCCCAGCATTTT.